These 30 T cell receptor beta chains came from one sample sequenced in a study of OX40 agonist ivuxolimab in advanced cancers. The repertoire was sequenced with immunoSEQ multiplex PCR; TCRdb's copy has only in-frame clones and lacks some. The top ten hold 0.54% of the sample, which has about 100,000 clones, 85% to 95% seen once. The material was CD4+ or CD8+ T cells sorted from blood, obtained in a trial of the OX40 agonist ivuxolimab. The receptors stem from an adult with an advanced solid tumor such as melanoma, head and neck, liver or kidney cancer.

The chain recombines TRBV27 with TRBJ1-1; the D is unclear. The CDR3 spans 15 residues. The germline CDR1 and CDR2 sequences are MNHEY and SMNVEV (reference sequence). Trimming pared 3 bases from V and 4 bases from J, leaving 15 bases between. CDR3 nucleotides: TGTGCCAGCAGTTTGTCTCCTCCAGATGTCACTGAAGCTTTCTTT. It encodes CASSLSPPDVTEAFF.

The sample holds one count of this clone. This sequence joins TRBV12-5 and TRBJ1-5; D gene unclear. The length of the CDR3 is 15 residues. Germline lookup yields CDR1 LGHNT and CDR2 FRNRAP. V shed 1 base and J shed 3 bases, with 10 bases lying between them. CDR3 loop: CASGLGTLLNQPQHF. DNA for the CDR3: TGTGCTAGTGGTTTGGGCACCCTCCTCAATCAGCCCCAGCATTTT.

J is TRBJ2-2 and V is TRBV9; 8 nucleotides line up with TRBD1. Germline trimming cut 5 bases from V and 0 bases from J; bases unmatched to any gene: 6. The CDR3 contains 16 residues. CDR1 is SGDLS and CDR2 is YYNGEE in the germline V gene. In DNA, the CDR3 is TGTGCCAGCAGTGACAGGGGCTTTGCGAACACCGGGGAGCTGTTTTTT. As protein: CASSDRGFANTGELFF.

The chain links TRBV6-5 to TRBJ1-2, with D hard to call. Germline V gives CDR1 MNHEY, CDR2 SVGAGI. This CDR3 spans 14 amino acids. V was clipped by 0 bases and J by 4 bases, with 9 bases between them. The CDR3 DNA reads as TGTGCCAGCAGTTACTCTGGGGTGGGCTATGGCTACACCTTC. Protein sequence: CASSYSGVGYGYTF.

The rearrangement links TRBV4-1 to TRBJ1-4; no firm D call. V was shortened by 0 bases and J by 5 bases, with 16 bases between the two germline ends. Germline CDR1 and CDR2: MGHRA and YSYEKL. The CDR3 runs 17 residues. CDR3 bases: TGCGCCAGCAGCCAAGAAGTTATCAGTCCGAGGAATGAAAAACTGTTTTTT. This gives the protein CASSQEVISPRNEKLFF.

This sequence joins TRBV2 and TRBJ2-1, with D possibly being TRBD1 (6 bases). The ends were cut back, 7 bases at V and 10 bases at J, with 17 bases in the middle. This CDR3 region has 13 residues. Germline CDR1 and CDR2: SNHLY and FYNNEI. CDR3: CASTSPGEWEQFF. For the CDR3, the DNA is TGTGCCAGCACCTCCCCAGGGGAATGGGAGCAGTTCTTC. The full variable domain, with the rest looked up from reference TRBV2 and TRBJ2-1, is EPEVTQTPSHQVTQMGQEVILRCVPISNHLYFYWYRQILGQKVEFLVSFYNNEISEKSEIFDDQFSVERPDGSNFTLKIRSTKLEDSAMYFCASTSPGEWEQFFGPGTRLTVL.

V is TRBV2 and J is TRBJ1-1, with D unclear. V was trimmed by 9 bases and J by 5 bases, leaving 16 bases between them. The CDR3 is 13 amino acids. CDR1 and CDR2 from the germline V gene are SNHLY and FYNNEI. For the CDR3, the DNA is TGTGCCAGTACTCTCCTGGGCGAAACTGAAGCTTTCTTT. Translated: CASTLLGETEAFF. Full variable domain (remainder filled in from reference TRBV2 and TRBJ1-1): EPEVTQTPSHQVTQMGQEVILRCVPISNHLYFYWYRQILGQKVEFLVSFYNNEISEKSEIFDDQFSVERPDGSNFTLKIRSTKLEDSAMYFCASTLLGETEAFFGQGTRLTVV.

The rearrangement joins TRBV28 to TRBJ1-1, with a weak D call TRBD1 (6 bases). Germline CDR1 MDHEN, CDR2 SYDVKM. Trimming took off 6 bases at V and 2 bases at J, with 16 bases between the two ends. The CDR3 is made up of 15 amino acids. In DNA form, the CDR3 reads TGTGCCAGCAGCCCGAGAAGGACAGCCAACACTGAAGCTTTCTTT. The encoded protein is CASSPRRTANTEAFF.

V usage is TRBV6-6 and J usage is TRBJ2-5, with D unclear. The CDR3 length is 11 residues. V lost 8 bases and J lost 2, with 6 bases in between. Germline V gives CDR1 MNHNY, CDR2 SVGAGI (reference sequence). CDR3 sequence: CASGNQETQYF. The CDR3 DNA reads as TGTGCCAGCGGGAATCAAGAGACCCAGTACTTC.

This chain uses TRBV5-1 with TRBJ1-1, with D unresolved. CDR3 length equals 14 residues. Trimming cost V 4 bases and J 1 base, with 11 bases left between them. In germline, CDR1 is SGHRS, CDR2 YFSETQ. Here the CDR3 DNA reads TGCGCCAGCAGCAACACCCAGGAGAACACTGAAGCTTTCTTT. This translates into CASSNTQENTEAFF.

The chain has TRBV19 and TRBJ1-5; no firm D call. The CDR3 covers 13 residues. The V gene's germline CDR1 is LNHDA and CDR2 SQIVND (reference sequence). Trimming took off 0 bases at V and 7 bases at J, with 7 bases between the two ends. The chain's CDR3 is CASSIDSVQPQHF. In nucleotides, the CDR3 is TGTGCCAGTAGTATAGACTCAGTCCAGCCCCAGCATTTT.

The chain joins TRBV6-5 to TRBJ1-1, with D unclear. Germline values: CDR1 MNHEY, CDR2 SVGAGI. The V end was cut by 2 bases, the J end by 11 bases, with 12 bases between. The CDR3 runs 12 residues. CDR3 region: CASSYTSGQAFF. The CDR3 region has the DNA TGTGCCAGCAGTTACACCTCGGGCCAGGCTTTCTTT.

The chain joins TRBV4-2 to TRBJ1-1; D is possibly TRBD1 (6 bases). The length of the CDR3 is 15 residues. V lost 3 bases and J lost 1, with 12 bases in between. The germline V gene has CDR1 LGHNA and CDR2 YNFKEQ. CDR3 nucleotides: TGTGCCAGCAGCCACGCCGGGACAAGGAACACTGAAGCTTTCTTT. Its translation is CASSHAGTRNTEAFF.

This chain links TRBV19 with TRBJ1-4, with TRBD1 identical over 7 bases. The germline V gene has CDR1 LNHDA and CDR2 SQIVND (reference sequence). Trimming at V came to 7 bases and at J to 8 bases, leaving 10 bases not matched to a gene. The CDR3 contains 14 residues. The CDR3 region is CASKNRGDWEKLFF. The CDR3 region has the DNA TGTGCCAGTAAGAACAGGGGCGATTGGGAAAAACTGTTTTTT.

This chain joins TRBV5-4 and TRBJ2-1; 7 bases are shared with TRBD2. V trimming: 4 bases; J trimming: 7 bases; junction bases outside the gene matches: 14. The CDR3 covers 16 residues. Germline loops: CDR1 SGHNT, CDR2 YYREEE (reference sequence). In nucleotides, the CDR3 is TGTGCCAGCAGCGGAATAACGGGGGGAGGGCCTAATGAGCAGTTCTTC. Translated: CASSGITGGGPNEQFF. Full variable domain (remainder filled in from reference TRBV5-4 and TRBJ2-1): ETGVTQSPTHLIKTRGQQVTLRCSSQSGHNTVSWYQQALGQGPQFIFQYYREEENGRGNFPPRFSGLQFPNYSSELNVNALELDDSALYLCASSGITGGGPNEQFFGPGTRLTVL.

This clone was seen just once. The DNA for the CDR3 is TGTGCCAGCTCACCACAGGGCCATAGCAATCAGCCCCAGCATTTT. Encoded protein: CASSPQGHSNQPQHF. The chain recombines TRBV18 with TRBJ1-5, with D hard to call. Germline CDR1 KGHSH, CDR2 LQKENI. The CDR3 runs to 15 residues. V shed 1 base and J shed 0 bases, with 7 bases lying between them.

CDR3 bases: TGTGCCAGCCGCTCAGAGGGAAACACCATATATTTT. Translated, it gives CASRSEGNTIYF. V usage is TRBV28 and J usage is TRBJ1-3; D is uncertain. Trimming removed 8 bases at V and 4 bases at J, with 9 bases between. The CDR3 totals 12 residues. Germline CDR1 is MDHEN and CDR2 is SYDVKM.

V gene TRBV28 combines with J gene TRBJ1-1; D remains unclear. The length of the CDR3 is 15 residues. V lost 7 bases and J 4 bases, leaving 19 bases between the germline ends. In germline, CDR1 is MDHEN, CDR2 SYDVKM. The CDR3 is CASTPPASTSTEAFF. CDR3 nucleotide sequence: TGTGCCAGCACCCCCCCGGCCAGTACTTCCACTGAAGCTTTCTTT.

This sequence joins TRBV6-6 and TRBJ1-2, with D uncertain. Germline V CDR1 and CDR2: MNHNY, SVGAGI (reference sequence). Trimming shortened V by 5 bases and J by 0 bases, and 4 bases separated the two germline ends. The CDR3 covers 12 residues. CDR3 region: CASSPANYGYTF. The CDR3 bases are TGTGCCAGCAGTCCAGCTAACTATGGCTACACCTTC.

The rearrangement links TRBV7-9 to TRBJ2-2; 9 nucleotides agree with TRBD2. Trimming removed 2 bases from V and 6 bases from J; junction bases left unmatched: 4. Germline assignment: CDR1 SEHNR and CDR2 FQNEAQ (reference sequence). The length of the CDR3 is 15 residues. The CDR3 here is CASSLKAGGPGELFF. In DNA form, the CDR3 reads TGTGCCAGCAGCTTAAAAGCGGGAGGACCCGGGGAGCTGTTTTTT.

V gene TRBV28 combines with J gene TRBJ2-7, with D perhaps TRBD2 (5 bases). Trimming stripped 5 bases from V and 3 bases from J, with 17 bases between. The CDR3 runs to 15 residues. Germline CDR1 is MDHEN and CDR2 is SYDVKM. The CDR3 DNA reads as TGTGCCAGCAGTCCCCCTGGGAAGCGGTACTACGAGCAGTACTTC. Its translation: CASSPPGKRYYEQYF.

The chain combines TRBV9 with TRBJ1-5; 8 bases fit TRBD1. The CDR3 has 16 amino acids. Germline loops: CDR1 SGDLS, CDR2 YYNGEE. The ends lost 4 bases at V and 0 bases at J; junction bases unmatched: 6. The CDR3 here is CASSKGTGNSNQPQHF. CDR3 bases: TGTGCCAGCAGCAAGGGGACAGGCAATAGCAATCAGCCCCAGCATTTT.

This rearrangement joins TRBV12-2 to TRBJ2-1; the table's D call of TRBD2 was not tested on the DNA. TRBV12-2 counts as a pseudogene. The CDR3 spans 15 residues. CDR3 sequence (DNA): TGTGCAAGTCGTGCCGGGACTAGCGGGACAGTTAAGCAGTTCTTC. It specifies CASRAGTSGTVKQFF.

This clone appeared once. The V and J genes are TRBV4-2 and TRBJ2-7; a possible D gene is TRBD2 (5 bases). CDR3 length: 13 amino acids. In germline, CDR1 is LGHNA, CDR2 YNFKEQ. Trimming shortened V by 8 bases and J by 5 bases, and 16 bases separated the two germline ends. This CDR3 reads CASSIREYDEQYF. The CDR3 coding sequence is TGTGCCAGCTCGATACGGGAATACGACGAGCAGTACTTC.

This clone was recorded once. The chain recombines TRBV28 with TRBJ1-1, with D tentatively TRBD1 (5 bases). CDR1 is MDHEN, CDR2 SYDVKM, per germline. The V end was cut by 5 bases, the J end by 1 base, with 14 bases between. The CDR3 runs 15 residues. CDR3 DNA sequence: TGTGCCAGCAGTCCCACCGGGACTAAGAACACTGAAGCTTTCTTT. Protein product: CASSPTGTKNTEAFF. The complete variable domain, with remaining parts taken from reference TRBV28 and TRBJ1-1, reads DVKVTQSSRYLVKRTGEKVFLECVQDMDHENMFWYRQDPGLGLRLIYFSYDVKMKEKGDIPEGYSVSREKKERFSLILESASTNQTSMYLCASSPTGTKNTEAFFGQGTRLTVV.

The V gene is TRBV9, the J gene TRBJ1-2; 7 nucleotides align to TRBD1. Per the germline V gene, CDR1 is SGDLS and CDR2 is YYNGEE. The CDR3 has 15 residues. The J segment lost 5 bases and the V segment lost 4 bases, leaving 11 bases of the junction unmatched. This chain's CDR3 is CASSPQGGHGYGYTF. CDR3 DNA sequence: TGTGCCAGCAGCCCCCAGGGGGGTCACGGGTATGGCTACACCTTC.

The chain joins TRBV7-2 to TRBJ1-3; D call uncertain. This CDR3 contains 15 residues. Trimming left V 1 base short and J 0 bases short, with 7 bases between. Germline V gene sequence: CDR1 SGHTA, CDR2 FQGNSA. The DNA of the CDR3 is TGTGCCAGCAGCTTAGAATATTTCTCTGGAAACACCATATATTTT. Protein sequence: CASSLEYFSGNTIYF.

The gene calls are TRBV7-9 and TRBJ2-7; either TRBD1 or TRBD2 may supply D (5 bases each). The ends were cut back, 4 bases at V and 5 bases at J, with 18 bases in the middle. The CDR3 has 15 amino acids. From germline, CDR1 is SEHNR and CDR2 FQNEAQ (reference sequence). CDR3 coding DNA: TGTGCCAGCAGCTCCACTGGGGGTGCCGCCCACGAGCAGTACTTC. Translation gives CASSSTGGAAHEQYF. Filled out from reference TRBV7-9 and TRBJ2-7, the complete variable domain reads DTGVSQNPRHKITKRGQNVTFRCDPISEHNRLYWYRQTLGQGPEFLTYFQNEAQLEKSRLLSDRFSAERPKGSFSTLEIQRTEQGDSAMYLCASSSTGGAAHEQYFGPGTRLTVT.

The V call is TRBV28, the J call TRBJ1-2; no clear D gene. V was clipped by 1 base and J by 8 bases, with 11 bases between them. The CDR3 is made up of 13 amino acids. Germline loops: CDR1 MDHEN, CDR2 SYDVKM. The CDR3 DNA is TGTGCCAGCAGTTTATTTTCCGGGTTGGGCTACACCTTC. The encoded protein is CASSLFSGLGYTF.

This clone appeared once. This chain joins TRBV28 and TRBJ2-3, with 7 bases aligning to TRBD1. V was clipped by 6 bases and J by 2 bases; unmatched bases: 8. CDR1 and CDR2 from the germline V gene are MDHEN and SYDVKM. This CDR3 comprises 15 residues. The CDR3 DNA follows: TGTGCCAGCAGCATGACAGGGTTCCTCACAGATACGCAGTATTTT. Protein: CASSMTGFLTDTQYF.